These 20 T cell receptor beta chains came from one sample sequenced in a study of control samples from healthy donors and cancer patients. Here immunoSEQ multiplex PCR was the method, and the copy in TCRdb shows in-frame clones only, minus some. The table records roughly 170,000 clones, 90% to 95% of them present only once. Sequencing was performed on blood. The receptor set was obtained from a woman aged 60-70 years in good health.

The genes are TRBV4-3 and TRBJ2-3; 11 bases map to TRBD1. V shed 0 bases and J 4 bases; nucleotides not matched to a gene: 9. The CDR3 has 18 residues. CDR1 LGHNA and CDR2 YSLEER come from the germline V gene. In DNA, the CDR3 is TGCGCCAGCAGCCAAGATTCGCAGGACAGGGGGCTGTCAGATACGCAGTATTTT. Its translation: CASSQDSQDRGLSDTQYF.

V is TRBV9 and J is TRBJ1-6; tentatively, D is TRBD1 (6 bases). V lost 4 bases, J lost 9 bases, and 17 bases lay in between. The CDR3 has 15 amino acids. CDR1 is SGDLS, CDR2 YYNGEE, per germline. CDR3 sequence (DNA): TGTGCCAGCAGCACATTACCAGGGGTTAGTTCACCCCTCCACTTT. Protein sequence: CASSTLPGVSSPLHF.

In its sample, this clone was seen once. The chain recombines TRBV12-3 or TRBV12-4 with TRBJ1-2, with D uncertain. The CDR3 is 11 residues long. Trimming removed 3 bases from V and 5 bases from J, with 4 bases in between. For the CDR3, the DNA is TGTGCCAGCAGTTTTGGGTATGGCTACACCTTC. This translates into CASSFGYGYTF.

The rearrangement uses TRBV30 and TRBJ1-1; the match to TRBD1 covers 9 bases. This CDR3 has 12 amino acids. V lost 3 bases and J lost 10; bases outside the gene matches: 6. CDR1 is GTSNPN, CDR2 SVGIG, per germline (reference sequence). This CDR3 is CAWRTTGGRAFF. The CDR3 region has the DNA TGTGCCTGGAGGACAACAGGGGGCCGAGCTTTCTTT.

This clone was counted a few times. This sequence joins TRBV28 and TRBJ2-7; 8 nucleotides match TRBD2. V dropped 4 bases and J dropped 0; count of bases not matched to a gene: 2. The germline CDR1 and CDR2 sequences are MDHEN and SYDVKM. The CDR3 spans 14 residues. The CDR3 DNA is TGTGCCAGCAGTTACGGGGGGGGCTCCTACGAGCAGTACTTC. This codes for CASSYGGGSYEQYF.

CDR3 nucleotides: TGCGCCAGCAGCTTGGGGTCGCTAGCGGGGGCCTCCTACGAGCAGTACTTC. Protein product: CASSLGSLAGASYEQYF. This chain uses TRBV5-1 with TRBJ2-7, with TRBD2 matching 10 bases. The germline CDR1 and CDR2 sequences are SGHRS and YFSETQ. The CDR3 consists of 17 residues. V was pared by 0 bases and J by 0 bases, with 6 bases of the junction left unmatched.

The chain has TRBV18 and TRBJ1-5; 8 bases fit TRBD1. The CDR3 covers 15 residues. After removal of 6 bases from V and 4 bases from J, the junction contained 8 bases not matched to a gene. CDR1 is KGHSH, CDR2 LQKENI, per germline. This CDR3 is CASSLDRDANQPQHF. The CDR3 region has the DNA TGTGCCAGCTCCCTGGACAGGGATGCAAATCAGCCCCAGCATTTT.

The gene calls are TRBV6-4 and TRBJ1-2; 9 nucleotides line up with TRBD1. The CDR3 spans 14 residues. Germline assignment: CDR1 MRHNA and CDR2 SNTAGT. Trimming took 3 bases from V and 8 from J; bases not matched to a gene: 7. The CDR3 bases are TGTGCCAGCAGTGAGTCACAGGGGGCCGGCGGCTACACCTTC. The encoded protein is CASSESQGAGGYTF.

The chain employs TRBV18 and TRBJ1-1; D is perhaps TRBD1 (5 bases). CDR3 length: 13 amino acids. CDR1 and CDR2 (germline): KGHSH, LQKENI. Trimming shortened V by 5 bases and J by 0 bases, and 7 bases separated the two germline ends. The CDR3 sequence: CASSSGMNTEAFF. Written as DNA, the CDR3 is TGTGCCAGCTCATCAGGGATGAACACTGAAGCTTTCTTT.

The rearrangement uses TRBV20-1 and TRBJ1-4; D is ambiguous. The CDR3 is made up of 11 amino acids. The germline CDR1 and CDR2 sequences are DFQATT and SNEGSKA (reference sequence). The germline V and J ends were trimmed by 5 bases and 8 bases, with 9 bases remaining between them. The CDR3 reads CSAPAREKLFF. CDR3 in DNA: TGCAGTGCTCCCGCGAGAGAAAAACTGTTTTTT.

The CDR3 DNA sequence: TGTGCCAGCAGCTCCACCTACTATGGAAGTGATCAGCCCCAGCATTTT. It encodes CASSSTYYGSDQPQHF. The gene calls are TRBV7-2 and TRBJ1-5; the D is unclear. The length of the CDR3 is 16 residues. With 4 bases removed from V and 5 bases from J, the gap between germline ends came to 18 bases. Per the germline V gene, CDR1 is SGHTA and CDR2 is FQGNSA.

V and J are TRBV5-4 and TRBJ1-2; 7 bases are a match to TRBD1. The V and J ends lost 2 bases and 5 bases, in that order; junction bases with no gene match: 9. The CDR3 totals 15 residues. Per the germline V gene, CDR1 is SGHNT and CDR2 is YYREEE (reference sequence). The CDR3, as DNA: TGTGCCAGCAGCTTTTCAGGGGGTGGAGATTATGGCTACACCTTC. This sequence encodes CASSFSGGGDYGYTF.

The chain has TRBV18 and TRBJ1-1; D perhaps matches TRBD1 (5 bases). CDR1 KGHSH and CDR2 LQKENI come from the germline V gene. Trimming pared 2 bases from V and 1 base from J, leaving 8 bases between. The CDR3 spans 14 residues. The CDR3 loop reads CASSPRGENTEAFF. CDR3 coding DNA: TGTGCCAGCTCACCAAGGGGAGAGAACACTGAAGCTTTCTTT. Looking up the rest from reference TRBV18 and TRBJ1-1 gives the full variable domain: NAGVMQNPRHLVRRRGQEARLRCSPMKGHSHVYWYRQLPEEGLKFMVYLQKENIIDESGMPKERFSAEFPKEGPSILRIQQVVRGDSAAYFCASSPRGENTEAFFGQGTRLTVV.

The chain employs TRBV6-2 or TRBV6-3 and TRBJ1-2; TRBD1 aligns across 9 bases. The CDR3 runs 17 residues. The germline V gene encodes CDR1 MNHEY and CDR2 SVGEGT. V trimming: 5 bases; J trimming: 5 bases; junction bases outside the gene matches: 15. CDR3 nucleotides: TGTGCCAGCAGTACCAGACAGGGGGGCTTTTGGGCTTATGGCTACACCTTC. This encodes CASSTRQGGFWAYGYTF.

The chain employs TRBV12-3 or TRBV12-4 and TRBJ2-1; the D gene is possibly TRBD2 (6 bases). V was clipped by 3 bases and J by 12 bases, with 12 bases between them. The CDR3 spans 12 residues. The DNA of the CDR3 is TGTGCCAGCAGTTTGCTCAGGGAGGCGCAGTTCTTC. It is translated as CASSLLREAQFF.

The rearrangement links TRBV4-3 to TRBJ1-2; D perhaps matches TRBD1 (6 bases). The CDR3 contains 15 residues. Per the germline V gene, CDR1 is LGHNA and CDR2 is YSLEER. V was cut by 0 bases and J by 7 bases, with 15 bases left in between. The CDR3 is CASSQERGRIVGYTF. In DNA form, the CDR3 reads TGCGCCAGCAGCCAAGAGCGGGGGCGCATTGTTGGCTACACCTTC.

V gene TRBV7-2 combines with J gene TRBJ1-3; D is ambiguous. The CDR3 runs 17 residues. Trimming shortened V by 4 bases and J by 4 bases, and 20 bases separated the two germline ends. The germline V gene has CDR1 SGHTA and CDR2 FQGNSA. In DNA form, the CDR3 reads TGTGCCAGCAGCTCCATTCTCCGTGGACCGGACGGAAACACCATATATTTT. Translating it yields CASSSILRGPDGNTIYF.

The J gene is TRBJ1-1, the V gene TRBV7-9; tentative D call: TRBD1 (5 bases). This CDR3 contains 13 residues. CDR1 and CDR2 (germline): SEHNR, FQNEAQ (reference sequence). Trimming removed 0 bases from V and 7 bases from J, with 9 bases in between. This CDR3 reads CASSLAGQNEAFF. The CDR3 DNA follows: TGTGCCAGCAGCTTAGCGGGGCAGAATGAAGCTTTCTTT.

V usage is TRBV7-2 and J usage is TRBJ1-3, with 9 nucleotides matching TRBD1. CDR1 is SGHTA, CDR2 FQGNSA, per germline. The CDR3 sequence is 17 residues long. V lost 5 bases, J lost 2 bases, and 10 bases stayed unmatched. In DNA form, the CDR3 reads TGTGCCAGCAGCCTTTGGGACAGGGAGGGTGCTGGAAACACCATATATTTT. It yields the protein CASSLWDREGAGNTIYF.

The genes are TRBV16 and TRBJ1-4; no clear D gene. Germline V CDR1 and CDR2: KGHSY, FQNENV. With 6 bases removed from V and 0 bases from J, the gap between germline ends came to 11 bases. The CDR3 totals 15 residues. The CDR3 region is CASSPGGATNEKLFF. In DNA form, the CDR3 reads TGTGCCAGCAGTCCGGGAGGAGCAACTAATGAAAAACTGTTTTTT.